Following are 22 T cell receptor beta chains from one sample sequenced in a study of vaccination effects on CD4 cells after COVID-19. These TCRs are of unknown antigen specificity. Scientists isolated CD4+ T cells after an approximately 11-day culture period ended. Libraries were prepared by immunoSEQ multiplex PCR; TCRdb keeps only in-frame clonotypes and omits some of them. The sample consists of 45,000 to 50,000 clones, 67% of them appearing once. Material: CD4+ T cells from PBMCs cultured without peptide, obtained before COVID-19 vaccination. The receptors originated from a human donor who received a COVID-19 vaccine.

The chain is built from TRBV5-1 and TRBJ1-1; TRBD1 matches 7 bases. The length of the CDR3 is 15 residues. Per the germline V gene, CDR1 is SGHRS and CDR2 is YFSETQ. With 5 bases clipped from V and 0 bases from J, the junction kept 7 bases outside the gene matches. CDR3 protein: CASSTGASVNTEAFF. CDR3 coding DNA: TGCGCCAGCAGTACAGGGGCCTCAGTGAACACTGAAGCTTTCTTT.

This chain connects TRBV7-8 to TRBJ1-2; D unresolved. Deletions cut 1 base from V and 8 bases from J, with 8 bases between. Germline values: CDR1 SGHVS, CDR2 FQNEAQ. This CDR3 region has 12 residues. Here the CDR3 reads CASSLVGGGYTF. CDR3 DNA sequence: TGTGCCAGCAGCTTAGTCGGAGGCGGCTACACCTTC. Based on the CDR3 plus reference TRBV7-8 and TRBJ1-2, the full variable domain is GAGVSQSPRYKVAKRGQDVALRCDPISGHVSLFWYQQALGQGPEFLTYFQNEAQLDKSGLPSDRFFAERPEGSVSTLKIQRTQQEDSAVYLCASSLVGGGYTFGSGTRLTVV.

The chain links TRBV5-1 to TRBJ2-2; 11 positions agree with TRBD2. This CDR3 has 19 amino acids. J was trimmed by 0 bases and V by 1 base; bases with no gene match: 8. The germline V gene has CDR1 SGHRS and CDR2 YFSETQ. CDR3 protein: CASSLRLAGGSANTGELFF. CDR3 nucleotides: TGCGCCAGCAGCTTGAGGCTAGCGGGAGGTTCCGCGAACACCGGGGAGCTGTTTTTT.

The chain employs TRBV27 and TRBJ2-1; tentatively, D is TRBD2 (6 bases). V gave up 0 bases and J gave up 4 bases, with 7 bases separating them. The CDR3 consists of 14 residues. Per the germline V gene, CDR1 is MNHEY and CDR2 is SMNVEV (reference sequence). Here the CDR3 reads CASSLSRGYNEQFF. CDR3 coding DNA: TGTGCCAGCAGTTTATCACGGGGGTACAATGAGCAGTTCTTC.

The CDR3 DNA reads as TGTGCCAGCAGTCCTATAGGCGGTGGGACCTTTAATGAAAAACTGTTTTTT. It is translated as CASSPIGGGTFNEKLFF. V and J are TRBV27 and TRBJ1-4; D may be TRBD1 (5 bases). The length of the CDR3 is 17 residues. V lost 5 bases, J lost 4 bases, and 20 bases lay in between. Germline V gene lookup returns CDR1 MNHEY and CDR2 SMNVEV (reference sequence).

The chain couples TRBV19 to TRBJ2-4; TRBD2 matches at 8 bases. Germline assignment: CDR1 LNHDA and CDR2 SQIVND (reference sequence). The trim removed 6 bases at V and 5 bases at J, leaving 6 bases unmatched. The CDR3 has 14 amino acids. CDR3 sequence: CASRPAGGENIQYF. Here the CDR3 DNA reads TGTGCCAGTAGGCCGGCCGGGGGGGAAAACATTCAGTACTTC.

This clone was seen a handful of times. The rearrangement joins TRBV2 to TRBJ2-3; 7 positions match TRBD2. The CDR3 sequence is 16 residues long. Germline CDR1 is SNHLY and CDR2 is FYNNEI. The ends lost 1 base at V and 4 bases at J; junction bases unmatched: 8. This chain's CDR3 is CASSEGTSDGADTQYF. CDR3 DNA sequence: TGTGCCAGCAGTGAAGGGACTAGTGATGGGGCAGATACGCAGTATTTT.

The rearrangement links TRBV11-2 to TRBJ2-7, with D tentatively TRBD1 or TRBD2 (6 bases each). The length of the CDR3 is 13 residues. V was clipped by 8 bases and J by 6 bases, with 17 bases between them. CDR1 is SGHAT, CDR2 FQNNGV, per germline. The CDR3 nucleotides read TGTGCCAGCCGGAGGGGGAGTGAACGCGAGCAGTACTTC. Its protein product is CASRRGSEREQYF.

The genes are TRBV5-7 and TRBJ1-4, with TRBD1 identical over 9 bases. TRBV5-7 is flagged as an ORF with uncertain function. J lost 5 bases, V lost 4 bases, and 9 bases had no gene match. CDR3 length: 16 residues. DNA of the CDR3: TGTGCCAGCAGCGCGGAGGGACAGGGTAGGAATGAAAAACTGTTTTTT. Amino acid sequence: CASSAEGQGRNEKLFF.

This clone has more than one count but fewer than ten. The chain employs TRBV27 and TRBJ1-2; perhaps TRBD1 as D (5 bases). V shed 8 bases and J shed 2 bases, with 15 bases lying between them. The CDR3 is 14 amino acids. Germline CDR1 is MNHEY and CDR2 is SMNVEV (reference sequence). This CDR3 is CASGRLGANYGYTF. The CDR3 DNA reads as TGTGCCAGCGGACGCCTAGGGGCCAACTATGGCTACACCTTC.

V and J are TRBV30 and TRBJ2-1, with 8 bases lining up with TRBD1. This CDR3 has 15 residues. CDR1 is GTSNPN, CDR2 SVGIG, per germline (reference sequence). The trim removed 2 bases at V and 2 bases at J, leaving 5 bases unmatched. CDR3 sequence (DNA): TGTGCCTGGAGTTTCGGACAGGGAACCTACAATGAGCAGTTCTTC. It is translated as CAWSFGQGTYNEQFF.

The chain recombines TRBV9 with TRBJ1-6; TRBD1 aligns across 9 bases. The length of the CDR3 is 16 residues. From germline, CDR1 is SGDLS and CDR2 YYNGEE. Trimming cost V 2 bases and J 9 bases; bases outside gene matches: 9. This CDR3 is CASSVTAGTGTSPLHF. In DNA, the CDR3 is TGTGCCAGCAGCGTTACAGCCGGGACAGGGACTTCACCCCTCCACTTT. The whole variable domain, remainder taken from reference TRBV9 and TRBJ1-6, is DSGVTQTPKHLITATGQRVTLRCSPRSGDLSVYWYQQSLDQGLQFLIQYYNGEERAKGNILERFSAQQFPDLHSELNLSSLELGDSALYFCASSVTAGTGTSPLHFGNGTRLTVT.

J is TRBJ2-1 and V is TRBV7-9; no firm D call. V was cut by 5 bases and J by 9 bases, with 11 bases left in between. Germline V lookup: CDR1 SEHNR, CDR2 FQNEAQ (reference sequence). The CDR3 extends over 12 amino acids. In DNA form, the CDR3 reads TGTGCCAGCAGCGCCTCGATCACTGAGCAGTTCTTC. This translates into CASSASITEQFF.

The chain has TRBV11-3 and TRBJ2-3, with 7 nucleotides matching TRBD2. V trimming: 5 bases; J trimming: 4 bases; junction bases outside the gene matches: 15. The germline CDR1 and CDR2 sequences are SGHNT and YENEEA. The CDR3 is made up of 17 amino acids. The DNA for the CDR3 is TGTGCCAGCAGCCCCCGGGGAGCGGGGCCGTTCGCAGATACGCAGTATTTT. Translation gives CASSPRGAGPFADTQYF.

This clone appeared once. V is TRBV7-2 and J is TRBJ1-3, with D hard to call. CDR1 and CDR2 (germline): SGHTA, FQGNSA. V dropped 1 base and J dropped 1 base, with 17 bases sitting between them. The CDR3 totals 18 residues. The CDR3 here is CASSLGRWQAGSGNTIYF. For the CDR3, the DNA is TGTGCCAGCAGCTTAGGAAGGTGGCAGGCGGGGTCTGGAAACACCATATATTTT.

The rearrangement links TRBV28 to TRBJ2-1, with D possibly TRBD1 on 7 matching bases. CDR1 is MDHEN and CDR2 is SYDVKM in the germline V gene. V dropped 5 bases and J dropped 5 bases, with 16 bases sitting between them. The CDR3 consists of 15 residues. Written as DNA, the CDR3 is TGTGCCAGCAGTCCGGCAGGGGGGTTTGACAATGAGCAGTTCTTC. It translates to CASSPAGGFDNEQFF.

The chain uses TRBV19 and TRBJ1-6, with 8 nucleotides matching TRBD1. Germline CDR1 LNHDA, CDR2 SQIVND (reference sequence). The CDR3 length is 15 residues. J lost 9 bases, V lost 1 base, and 5 bases had no gene match. The CDR3 DNA reads TGTGCCAGTAGTATAGGGACAGGGACGGGTTCACCCCTCCACTTT. This sequence encodes CASSIGTGTGSPLHF.

The chain joins TRBV28 to TRBJ1-4; no clear D gene. The CDR3 is 15 residues long. Germline-derived CDR1 and CDR2 are MDHEN and SYDVKM. V shed 6 bases and J shed 2 bases, with 13 bases lying between them. CDR3: CASSPVGVTNEKLFF. The CDR3 DNA is TGTGCCAGCAGCCCGGTCGGGGTGACTAATGAAAAACTGTTTTTT.

This sequence joins TRBV19 and TRBJ1-2; the D is unclear. The CDR3 has 19 amino acids. Trimming took 7 bases from V and 0 from J, leaving 27 bases between them. The germline V gene encodes CDR1 LNHDA and CDR2 SQIVND (reference sequence). The CDR3 here is CASIPRTVVVGKANYGYTF. CDR3 nucleotides: TGTGCCAGTATCCCGAGGACGGTGGTAGTCGGCAAAGCTAACTATGGCTACACCTTC.

The chain has TRBV19 and TRBJ2-2, with D possibly TRBD1 on 5 matching bases. V was shortened by 9 bases and J by 5 bases, with 22 bases between the two germline ends. CDR3 length: 16 amino acids. Germline lookup yields CDR1 LNHDA and CDR2 SQIVND (reference sequence). This CDR3 reads CASRRKGVGATGELFF. The CDR3 region has the DNA TGTGCCAGCCGGCGAAAAGGGGTAGGAGCGACCGGGGAGCTGTTTTTT.

The chain combines TRBV3-1 (or the pseudogene TRBV3-2) with TRBJ2-6, with a tentative D call TRBD2 (5 bases). Trimming pared 7 bases from V and 1 base from J, leaving 8 bases between. CDR1 and CDR2 (germline): LGHDT, YNNKEL (reference sequence). The CDR3 runs to 14 residues. Here the CDR3 DNA reads TGTGCCAGCACCCTAGCTTCTGGGGCCAACGTCCTGACTTTC. This encodes CASTLASGANVLTF.

The rearrangement joins TRBV14 to TRBJ1-1, with 9 bases identical to TRBD1. Germline V gene lookup returns CDR1 SGHDN and CDR2 FVKESK. J lost 2 bases, V lost 4 bases, and 5 bases had no gene match. The CDR3 spans 15 residues. This chain's CDR3 is CASSRGTGFNTEAFF. In nucleotides, the CDR3 is TGTGCCAGCAGCCGAGGGACAGGGTTTAACACTGAAGCTTTCTTT.